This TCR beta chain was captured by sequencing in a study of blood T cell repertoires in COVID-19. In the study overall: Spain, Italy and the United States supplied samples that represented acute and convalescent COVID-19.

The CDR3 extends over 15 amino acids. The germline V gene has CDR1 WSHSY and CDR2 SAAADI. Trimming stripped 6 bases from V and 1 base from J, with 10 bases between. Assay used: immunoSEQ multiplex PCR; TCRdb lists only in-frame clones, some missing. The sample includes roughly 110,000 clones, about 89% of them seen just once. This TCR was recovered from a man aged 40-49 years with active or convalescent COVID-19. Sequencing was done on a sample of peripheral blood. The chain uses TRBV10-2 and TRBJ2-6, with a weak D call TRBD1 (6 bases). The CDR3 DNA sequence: TGCGCCAGCAGCGTAGGACAGTCTGGGGCCAACGTCCTGACTTTC. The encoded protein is CASSVGQSGANVLTF.